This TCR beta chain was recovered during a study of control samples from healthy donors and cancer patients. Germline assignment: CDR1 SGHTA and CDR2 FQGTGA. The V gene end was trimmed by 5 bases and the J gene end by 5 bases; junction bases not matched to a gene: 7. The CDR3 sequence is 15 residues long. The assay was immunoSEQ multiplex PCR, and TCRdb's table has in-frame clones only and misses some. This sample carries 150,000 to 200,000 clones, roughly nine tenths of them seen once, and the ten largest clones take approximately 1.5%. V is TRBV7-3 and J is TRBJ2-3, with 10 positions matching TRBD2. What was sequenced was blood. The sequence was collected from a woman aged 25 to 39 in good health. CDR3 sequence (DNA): TGTGCCAGCAGCGCCAGCGGGGGGGCCGTAGATACGCAGTATTTT. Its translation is CASSASGGAVDTQYF.